The 3 T cell receptor beta chains below come from one sample, sequenced in a study of Graves' ophthalmopathy and Graves' hyperthyroidism (dated by TCRdb to between 2018 and 2020). Sequencer: Illumina HiSeq 2000. For repertoire sequencing, the TCR beta CDR3 regions were amplified from RNA transcripts. The first round was an RT-PCR using HTBI primers with the Qiagen OneStep RT-PCR kit, and this first round was followed by a second-round multiplex PCR, then size selection and purification. The raw public reads went through TCRdb reprocessing: fastp at Q25, MiXCR clone calling, in-frame beta chains kept. Rows with a matching CDR3 protein are joined into one entry that keeps the most common DNA and genes. A total of about 700,000 distinct CDR3 sequences appear in this sample, about two fifths of them only once. The ten largest clones represent 3.3% of the sample. The sequenced material came from peripheral blood. Receptor source: an adult man with Graves' ophthalmopathy.

This clonotype was picked up a small number of times. The V call is TRBV10-3, the J call TRBJ1-5; the D is unclear. The CDR3 sequence is 16 residues long. V was cut by 10 bases and J by 4 bases, with 23 bases left in between. The germline CDR1 and CDR2 sequences are ENHRY and SYGVKD. Here the CDR3 reads CASSRTVVRGNQPQHF. In DNA, the CDR3 is TGTGCCAGCAGCAGAACGGTGGTCCGGGGAAATCAGCCCCAGCATTTT.

This clonotype was counted between two and nine times. The chain combines TRBV19 with TRBJ2-5; 10 bases match TRBD2. The length of the CDR3 is 15 residues. V lost 7 bases and J lost 4; bases outside the gene matches: 9. Germline V gene lookup returns CDR1 LNHDA and CDR2 SQIVND (reference sequence). The CDR3 loop reads CASTPSGGALETQYF. CDR3 bases: TGTGCCAGTACCCCAAGCGGGGGGGCCCTAGAGACCCAGTACTTC.

This clonotype was picked up many times. The chain combines TRBV7-9 with TRBJ1-5; no clear D. There are 15 residues in the CDR3. Germline V lookup: CDR1 SEHNR, CDR2 FQNEAQ (reference sequence). Trimming left V 6 bases short and J 7 bases short, with 19 bases between. The CDR3 region is CASSSTRRPGQPQHF. The CDR3 DNA follows: TGTGCCAGCAGTTCCACCAGGAGACCGGGACAGCCCCAGCATTTT.